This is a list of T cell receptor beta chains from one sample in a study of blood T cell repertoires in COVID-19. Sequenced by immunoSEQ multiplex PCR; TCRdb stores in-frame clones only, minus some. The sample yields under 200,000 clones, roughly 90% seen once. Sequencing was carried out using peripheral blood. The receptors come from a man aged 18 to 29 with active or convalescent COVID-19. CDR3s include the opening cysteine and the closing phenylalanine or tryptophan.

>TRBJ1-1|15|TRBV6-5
CASKGGQSRNTEAFF
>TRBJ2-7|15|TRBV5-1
CASSLALGTGYEQYF
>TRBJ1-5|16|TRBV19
CASSIRDRLPNGPQHF
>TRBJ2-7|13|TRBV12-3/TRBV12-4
CASSFSGVGEQYF
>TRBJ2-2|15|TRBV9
CASSVARGWTGELFF
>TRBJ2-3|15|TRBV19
CASSVSSGSGDTQYF
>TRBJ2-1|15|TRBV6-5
CASGPTGISYNEQFF
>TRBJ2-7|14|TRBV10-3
CAIKAGTSSYEQYF
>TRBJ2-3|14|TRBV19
CASSWGQGPDTQYF
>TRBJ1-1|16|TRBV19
CASSTRLDRGRSEAFF
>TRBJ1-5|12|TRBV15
CATSSLNQPQHF
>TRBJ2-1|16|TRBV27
CASSSPLLAAYNEQFF
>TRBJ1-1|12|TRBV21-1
CASSGQGPEAFF
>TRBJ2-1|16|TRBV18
CASSPPAGQILNEQFF
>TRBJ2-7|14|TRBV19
CASSTGLESYEQYF
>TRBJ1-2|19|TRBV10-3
CAISDAPWLVAARGYGYTF
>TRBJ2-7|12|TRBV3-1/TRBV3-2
CASSQGDRSKYF
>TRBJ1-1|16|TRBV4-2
CASSQDWGQGIAEAFF